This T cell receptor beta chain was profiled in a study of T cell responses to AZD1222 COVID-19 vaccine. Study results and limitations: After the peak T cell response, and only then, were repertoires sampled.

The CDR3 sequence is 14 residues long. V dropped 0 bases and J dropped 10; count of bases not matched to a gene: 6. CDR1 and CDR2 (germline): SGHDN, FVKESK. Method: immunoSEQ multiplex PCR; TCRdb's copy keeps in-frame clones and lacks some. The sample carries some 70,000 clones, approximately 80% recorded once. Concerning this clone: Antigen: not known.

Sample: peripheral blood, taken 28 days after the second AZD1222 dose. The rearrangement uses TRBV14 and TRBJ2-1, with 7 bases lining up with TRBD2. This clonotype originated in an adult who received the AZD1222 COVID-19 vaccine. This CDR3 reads CASSQDLAVYEQFF. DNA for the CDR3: TGTGCCAGCAGCCAAGATCTAGCGGTATACGAGCAGTTCTTC.